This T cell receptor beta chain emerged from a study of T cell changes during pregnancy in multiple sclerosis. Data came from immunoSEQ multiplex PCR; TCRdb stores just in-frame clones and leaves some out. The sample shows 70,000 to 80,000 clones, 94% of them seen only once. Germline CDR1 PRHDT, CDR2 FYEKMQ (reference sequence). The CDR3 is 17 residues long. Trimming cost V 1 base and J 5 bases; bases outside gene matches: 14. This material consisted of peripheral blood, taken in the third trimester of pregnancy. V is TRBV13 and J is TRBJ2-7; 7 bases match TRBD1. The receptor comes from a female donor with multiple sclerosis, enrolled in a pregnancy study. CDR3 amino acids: CASSLALGRGKFDEQYF. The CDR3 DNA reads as TGTGCCAGCAGCTTAGCTTTGGGCAGGGGGAAGTTCGACGAGCAGTACTTC.